The 20 T cell receptor beta chains presented below share a single source sample, sequenced in a study of T-cell reconstitution after alpha-beta-depleted transplantation in children. For TCRbeta, the library was prepared with unique molecular identifiers. TCRdb redid the calling of the PCR reads with MiXCR, one entry per CDR3 protein. The table records about 58,000 distinct CDR3 sequences, 35% to 55% of them present only once. Sample: PBMCs, mostly from graft donor cells, taken 360 days after TCRalphabeta/CD19-depleted stem cell transplant. The receptors here all came from a male patient younger than 18 who had a stem cell transplant for acute lymphoblastic leukemia, so the T cells may come from the graft donor.

This clonotype appeared a few times. This sequence joins TRBV7-3 and TRBJ2-2, with TRBD2 identical over 9 bases. CDR1 is SGHTA and CDR2 is FQGTGA in the germline V gene. This CDR3 has 17 amino acids. V gave up 4 bases and J gave up 3 bases; unmatched junction bases: 9. The CDR3 nucleotides read TGTGCCAGCAGCTCTCTTAGCGGGGGAGTAGACACCGGGGAGCTGTTTTTT. It codes for CASSSLSGGVDTGELFF. Drawing the rest from reference TRBV7-3 and TRBJ2-2, the complete variable domain is GAGVSQTPSNKVTEKGKYVELRCDPISGHTALYWYRQSLGQGPEFLIYFQGTGAADDSGLPNDRFFAVRPEGSVSTLKIQRTERGDSAVYLCASSSLSGGVDTGELFFGEGSRLTVL.

The chain couples TRBV5-5 to TRBJ2-3, with D perhaps given as TRBD1 or TRBD2 (5 bases each). The CDR3 runs to 17 residues. V lost 0 bases, J lost 0 bases, and 14 bases lay in between. Germline V lookup: CDR1 SGHKS, CDR2 YYEKEE (reference sequence). The CDR3, as DNA: TGTGCCAGCAGCTTGGCGGGGACGGCGTCAAGCACAGATACGCAGTATTTT. Its translation is CASSLAGTASSTDTQYF.

This sequence joins TRBV29-1 and TRBJ2-3, with no clear D. CDR3 length: 11 residues. From germline, CDR1 is SQVTM and CDR2 ANQGSEA. V lost 4 bases to trimming and J lost 5 bases, with 7 bases between them. The CDR3 reads CSVGRLDTQYF. The CDR3 DNA reads as TGCAGCGTTGGTCGGCTAGATACGCAGTATTTT.

The CDR3 region is CASSPLDAGELFF. CDR3 in DNA: TGTGCCAGCAGTCCCCTTGACGCCGGGGAGCTGTTTTTT. The V and J genes are TRBV28 and TRBJ2-2; D not resolved. The CDR3 length is 13 residues. CDR1 is MDHEN and CDR2 is SYDVKM in the germline V gene. The V end was cut by 5 bases, the J end by 6 bases, with 10 bases between.

Worth noting for this clonotype: Germline and junction disagree at one end, which may indicate a read error. The chain links TRBV7-8 to TRBJ2-2; 9 bases are a match to TRBD2. This CDR3 contains 17 residues. Germline CDR1 reads SGHVS; CDR2 reads FQNEAQ. In nucleotides, the CDR3 is TGTGCCAGCAGTTTAGAGATGGGGACTAGCCTCCCCAGGGAGCTGTTTTTT. This sequence encodes CASSLEMGTSLPRELFF. The complete variable domain, with remaining parts taken from reference TRBV7-8 and TRBJ2-2, reads GAGVSQSPRYKVAKRGQDVALRCDPISGHVSLFWYQQALGQGPEFLTYFQNEAQLDKSGLPSDRFFAERPEGSVSTLKIQRTQQEDSAVYLCASSLEMGTSLPRELFFGEGSRLTVL.

This clonotype was counted once. V and J are TRBV12-3 or TRBV12-4 and TRBJ1-2; TRBD1 agrees at 9 bases. V was clipped by 6 bases and J by 6 bases; unmatched bases: 11. The CDR3 spans 15 residues. CDR3 in amino acids: CASSPRWDRVNGYTF. The CDR3 DNA reads as TGTGCCAGCAGCCCGAGGTGGGACAGGGTCAATGGCTACACCTTC.

The sample holds a few counts of this clonotype. This sequence joins TRBV6-5 and TRBJ2-1; 7 bases map to TRBD2. The J segment lost 9 bases and the V segment lost 4 bases, leaving 21 bases of the junction unmatched. CDR1 is MNHEY and CDR2 is SVGAGI in the germline V gene. The CDR3 is 18 amino acids. DNA for the CDR3: TGTGCCAGCAGTTGGAGGTTTCCGTGGGCGGGAGACTCCAGTGAGCAGTTCTTC. Protein sequence: CASSWRFPWAGDSSEQFF.

The rearrangement joins TRBV12-3 or TRBV12-4 to TRBJ1-1; 9 bases align to TRBD1. The CDR3 totals 12 residues. Trimming at V came to 8 bases and at J to 5 bases, leaving 3 bases not matched to a gene. The CDR3 sequence: CASRQGDTEAFF. The CDR3 region has the DNA TGTGCCAGCCGACAGGGGGATACTGAAGCTTTCTTT.

The chain is built from TRBV7-9 and TRBJ2-1; TRBD2 agrees at 12 bases. V was clipped by 4 bases and J by 7 bases; unmatched bases: 8. The length of the CDR3 is 16 residues. Germline CDR1 and CDR2: SEHNR and FQNEAQ (reference sequence). The CDR3 loop is CASSSGLAGISNEQFF. The DNA for the CDR3 is TGTGCCAGCAGCTCTGGACTAGCGGGAATCTCAAATGAGCAGTTCTTC.

This clonotype turned up a few times. This sequence joins TRBV3-1 and TRBJ2-5, with D maybe TRBD1 (6 bases). CDR3 size: 16 residues. Germline-derived CDR1 and CDR2 are LGHDT and YNNKEL (reference sequence). V was clipped by 3 bases and J by 5 bases, with 19 bases between them. The CDR3 is CASSHPLQGGAETQYF. DNA of the CDR3: TGTGCCAGCAGCCACCCACTACAGGGTGGAGCGGAGACCCAGTACTTC.

The rearrangement uses TRBV12-3 or TRBV12-4 and TRBJ2-2, with unresolved D. The CDR3 spans 12 residues. V lost 5 bases to trimming and J lost 1 base, with 2 bases between them. The CDR3 loop reads CASSQNTGELFF. The CDR3 DNA sequence: TGTGCCAGCAGTCAGAACACCGGGGAGCTGTTTTTT.

V is TRBV21-1 and J is TRBJ2-7. TRBV21-1 is classified as a pseudogene. There are 15 residues in the CDR3. The CDR3 here is CASSKFPESSYEQYF. The CDR3 DNA reads as TGTGCCAGCAGCAAATTTCCGGAGAGTTCTTACGAGCAGTACTTC.

The chain employs TRBV12-3 or TRBV12-4 and TRBJ2-3; 9 bases are a match to TRBD2. This CDR3 is built from 17 residues. Germline trimming cut 6 bases from V and 0 bases from J; bases unmatched to any gene: 10. The CDR3 reads CASSPGTSHTSTDTQYF. Here the CDR3 DNA reads TGTGCCAGCAGCCCCGGGACTAGCCATACTAGCACAGATACGCAGTATTTT.

The V and J genes are TRBV27 and TRBJ2-5; no reliable D call. This CDR3 region has 11 residues. V dropped 4 bases and J dropped 4 bases, with 4 bases sitting between them. The germline gives CDR1 MNHEY, CDR2 SMNVEV (reference sequence). The CDR3 DNA reads TGTGCCAGCAGTTGGGGAGAGACCCAGTACTTC. Its translation is CASSWGETQYF.

V gene TRBV9 combines with J gene TRBJ2-3; no clear D gene. This CDR3 is built from 13 residues. Trimming left V 3 bases short and J 6 bases short, with 11 bases between. Germline assignment: CDR1 SGDLS and CDR2 YYNGEE. The CDR3 bases are TGTGCCAGCAGCGGATTGTATGGGGATACGCAGTATTTT. Its protein is CASSGLYGDTQYF.

This clonotype was observed a handful of times. The chain is built from TRBV5-6 and TRBJ1-5, with D maybe TRBD1 (5 bases). The CDR3 loop spans 9 amino acids. CDR1 is SGHDT and CDR2 is YYEEEE in the germline V gene. The CDR3 sequence is CGGGQPQHF. The CDR3 DNA follows: TGTGGGGGGGGACAGCCCCAGCATTTT.

This clonotype was recorded a few times. This rearrangement joins TRBV5-1 to TRBJ2-7, with 7 bases matching TRBD2. There are 14 residues in the CDR3. Germline loops: CDR1 SGHRS, CDR2 YFSETQ. V was pared by 2 bases and J by 4 bases, with 6 bases of the junction left unmatched. CDR3 region: CASSLGASGYEQYF. The CDR3 DNA is TGCGCCAGCAGCTTAGGGGCTAGCGGATACGAGCAGTACTTC.

The sample holds a few counts of this clonotype. The chain links TRBV12-3 or TRBV12-4 to TRBJ2-5; D is perhaps TRBD2 (6 bases). The V end was cut by 0 bases, the J end by 5 bases, with 10 bases between. CDR3 length equals 14 residues. The CDR3 nucleotides are TGTGCCAGCAGTTTAGCGGGAGGTCTTGAGACCCAGTACTTC. This sequence encodes CASSLAGGLETQYF.

J is TRBJ2-7 and V is TRBV12-3 or TRBV12-4; no definite D call. The V and J ends lost 3 bases and 3 bases respectively, with 9 bases between them. The CDR3 loop spans 13 amino acids. CDR3 loop: CASSFGQVYEQYF. The CDR3 DNA sequence: TGTGCCAGCAGTTTTGGCCAAGTCTACGAGCAGTACTTC.

The genes are TRBV15 and TRBJ2-7, with D possibly matching TRBD2 (7 bases). The CDR3 loop spans 16 amino acids. The germline V gene encodes CDR1 LNHNV and CDR2 YYDKDF (reference sequence). The V end lost 1 base, the J end lost 4 bases, and 17 bases lay between the germline ends. The CDR3, as DNA: TGTGCCACCAGCAGAGCGGGCGGGGGCCAGAGGTACGAGCAGTACTTC. It codes for CATSRAGGGQRYEQYF.